Presented here are 14 T cell receptor beta chains from one specimen sequenced in a study of Tregs in tolerant kidney transplant recipients. The method was immunoSEQ multiplex PCR; TCRdb's version includes in-frame clones alone and lacks a portion of them. This sample has about 50,000 clones; about nine tenths occur once, and the top ten carry roughly 16%. Mixed chimerism was transient after nonmyeloablative marrow transplants from related graft donors. Sequences were derived from CD8+ T cells from blood (PBMCs), sampled 12 months after the transplant. The origin of the receptors is a human patient who received a combined kidney and bone marrow transplant. Part of the T cells may come from the graft donor.

This sequence joins TRBV4-1 and TRBJ2-1, with D perhaps matching TRBD1 (6 bases). Germline V gene lookup returns CDR1 MGHRA and CDR2 YSYEKL. The V end lost 2 bases, the J end lost 4 bases, and 21 bases lay between the germline ends. The CDR3 spans 18 residues. The CDR3 region is CASSQPGVGHQKYNEQFF. The CDR3 nucleotides read TGCGCCAGCAGCCAACCCGGGGTGGGACACCAGAAGTACAATGAGCAGTTCTTC.

The CDR3 DNA follows: TGTGCCAGCAGCTTAGCCGGGCCAGGGTGCACCTTC. This translates into CASSLAGPGCTF. The V and J genes are TRBV11-2 and TRBJ1-2; perhaps TRBD1 as D (5 bases). CDR3 length equals 12 residues. The germline V gene has CDR1 SGHAT and CDR2 FQNNGV. V was clipped by 1 base and J by 13 bases, with 13 bases between them. Filled out from reference TRBV11-2 and TRBJ1-2, the complete variable domain reads EAGVAQSPRYKIIEKRQSVAFWCNPISGHATLYWYQQILGQGPKLLIQFQNNGVVDDSQLPKDRFSAERLKGVDSTLKIQPAKLEDSAVYLCASSLAGPGCTFGSGTRLTVV.

The chain has TRBV9 and TRBJ2-5, with no clear D. This CDR3 spans 12 amino acids. Between the trimmed V and J ends, which lost 4 bases and 5 bases, there was a span of 9 bases. Germline values: CDR1 SGDLS, CDR2 YYNGEE. DNA of the CDR3: TGTGCCAGCAGCCTCTCCCCTGAGACCCAGTACTTC. Encoded protein: CASSLSPETQYF.

The chain joins TRBV15 to TRBJ1-4, with a tentative D call TRBD1 (6 bases). Trimming took off 1 base at V and 8 bases at J, with 20 bases between the two ends. This CDR3 is 17 amino acids long. From germline, CDR1 is LNHNV and CDR2 YYDKDF (reference sequence). The CDR3 DNA reads TGTGCCACCAGCAGAGCACCACCGGGACAAGAGGGCGAAAAACTGTTTTTT. Protein: CATSRAPPGQEGEKLFF.

This clone rates as large. The chain combines TRBV13 with TRBJ1-1; no reliable D call. CDR1 PRHDT and CDR2 FYEKMQ come from the germline V gene (reference sequence). The V end was cut by 6 bases, the J end by 5 bases, with 7 bases between. This CDR3 is 11 amino acids long. The CDR3 region has the DNA TGTGCCAGCAGTACCGGGACTGAAGCTTTCTTT. This gives the protein CASSTGTEAFF.

The chain employs TRBV9 and TRBJ1-1, with D maybe TRBD1 (6 bases). The germline V and J ends were trimmed by 3 bases and 1 base, with 16 bases remaining between them. This CDR3 is 16 amino acids long. Germline V CDR1 and CDR2: SGDLS, YYNGEE. Written as DNA, the CDR3 is TGTGCCAGCAGCGATACCGGGGGGCCGGGGAACACTGAAGCTTTCTTT. This encodes CASSDTGGPGNTEAFF.

The rearrangement uses TRBV13 and TRBJ2-7; 8 bases map to TRBD2. The trim removed 6 bases at V and 4 bases at J, leaving 11 bases unmatched. The CDR3 is 15 residues long. Germline V gene sequence: CDR1 PRHDT, CDR2 FYEKMQ (reference sequence). The CDR3 spells CASRLRGASGYEQYF. In DNA, the CDR3 is TGTGCCAGCAGGTTAAGGGGTGCTAGCGGGTACGAGCAGTACTTC.

This clone was detected only once. This sequence joins TRBV9 and TRBJ2-7; maybe TRBD2 (5 bases). Trimming left V 3 bases short and J 0 bases short, with 16 bases between. CDR3 length: 16 residues. The germline V gene encodes CDR1 SGDLS and CDR2 YYNGEE. The CDR3 coding sequence is TGTGCCAGCAGCGCCGCGTCGGGTGGGAGCTCCTACGAGCAGTACTTC. As protein: CASSAASGGSSYEQYF.

Points on this clone: Other DNA variants within this sample encode the same CDR3. The V call is TRBV19, the J call TRBJ2-7; D possibly corresponds to TRBD1 (5 bases). The CDR3 runs 14 residues. The V end was cut by 1 base, the J end by 3 bases, with 10 bases between. Germline CDR1 is LNHDA and CDR2 is SQIVND (reference sequence). The DNA for the CDR3 is TGTGCCAGTAGTATAGGGCAGGGAAGCTACGAGCAGTACTTC. It codes for CASSIGQGSYEQYF.

About this clone itself: Other nucleotide sequences from this sample produce the same CDR3. V gene TRBV4-3 combines with J gene TRBJ2-3, with 14 nucleotides matching TRBD2. The J segment lost 2 bases and the V segment lost 0 bases, leaving 4 bases of the junction unmatched. CDR3 length: 18 residues. Germline V gene lookup returns CDR1 LGHNA and CDR2 YSLEER. This chain's CDR3 is CASSQDGLAGGPTDTQYF. Written as DNA, the CDR3 is TGCGCCAGCAGCCAAGATGGACTAGCGGGAGGCCCCACAGATACGCAGTATTTT.

The rearrangement links TRBV6-1 to TRBJ1-1, with D uncertain. The CDR3 has 13 residues. The V gene's germline CDR1 is MNHNS and CDR2 SASEGT. V was clipped by 3 bases and J by 0 bases, with 5 bases between them. The chain's CDR3 is CASSEYLNTEAFF. CDR3 nucleotides: TGTGCCAGCAGTGAGTATCTGAACACTGAAGCTTTCTTT.

The chain joins TRBV19 to TRBJ1-1; D remains ambiguous. Germline V gives CDR1 LNHDA, CDR2 SQIVND (reference sequence). The CDR3 spans 15 residues. Deletions cut 5 bases from V and 0 bases from J, with 13 bases between. CDR3 in DNA: TGTGCCAGTAGTCTGTCAGGACTCTTGAACACTGAAGCTTTCTTT. As protein: CASSLSGLLNTEAFF.

The chain employs TRBV7-2 and TRBJ2-7, with D hard to call. This CDR3 is built from 13 residues. Looked up from germline, CDR1 is SGHTA and CDR2 is FQGNSA. Trimming removed 4 bases at V and 0 bases at J, with 7 bases between. This chain's CDR3 is CASSSLSSYEQYF. The DNA for the CDR3 is TGTGCCAGCAGCTCCCTGAGCTCCTACGAGCAGTACTTC. The full variable domain, completed using reference TRBV7-2 and TRBJ2-7, is GAGVSQSPSNKVTEKGKDVELRCDPISGHTALYWYRQSLGQGLEFLIYFQGNSAPDKSGLPSDRFSAERTGGSVSTLTIQRTQQEDSAVYLCASSSLSSYEQYFGPGTRLTVT.

The chain couples TRBV6-6 to TRBJ2-7, with 7 bases aligning to TRBD1. V was pared by 6 bases and J by 1 base, with 12 bases of the junction left unmatched. This CDR3 region has 16 residues. Germline CDR1 MNHNY, CDR2 SVGAGI (reference sequence). CDR3 sequence reads: CASSLTFGTVSYEQYF. The CDR3, as DNA: TGTGCCAGCAGCTTAACCTTCGGGACAGTATCCTACGAGCAGTACTTC.